This TCR beta chain was obtained from a study of blood T cell repertoires in COVID-19. At the level of the study: The cDNA or gDNA used as material had been derived from T cells, B-cell-depleted T cells, or PBMCs.

The germline CDR1 and CDR2 sequences are MNHEY and SVGAGI. The CDR3 runs 15 residues. With V trimmed by 7 bases and J by 4 bases, 7 bases remained unmatched. Profiling relied on immunoSEQ multiplex PCR, and the TCRdb table lists in-frame clones only, not all of them. Among about 400,000 clones listed, roughly 90% were seen once. The TCR comes from a woman aged 60-75 years with COVID-19, enrolled during active disease. The specimen sequenced was peripheral blood. The J gene is TRBJ1-5, the V gene TRBV6-5; 10 bases align to TRBD1. This CDR3 is CASNPGTGDNQPQHF. The CDR3 DNA reads TGTGCCAGCAATCCCGGGACAGGGGATAATCAGCCCCAGCATTTT.